This T cell receptor beta chain appears in the sequencing data of a study of T cell responses to AZD1222 COVID-19 vaccine. Unmatched junction bases numbered 4, after V lost 0 bases and J lost 9 bases. The CDR3 runs to 15 residues. CDR1 and CDR2 from the germline V gene are SGDLS and YYNGEE. This table comes from immunoSEQ multiplex PCR, and its TCRdb copy is limited to in-frame clones, with some not included. Of approximately 110,000 clones detected, around 87% appear once; the ten largest clones hold around 4.4%. Both about-4-week and about-12-week second-dose recipients were combined. Study-level findings and limits: The number of AZD1222 recipients seropositive at baseline was only five to seven. Two AZD1222 administrations were followed by greater Spike-specific TCR breadth and depth.

Comments on this clone: Its antigen is unknown.

This chain uses TRBV9 with TRBJ1-6; 9 nucleotides line up with TRBD1. The material sequenced was peripheral blood, taken 28 days after the second AZD1222 dose. This TCR derives from an adult who received the AZD1222 COVID-19 vaccine. Here the CDR3 reads CASSVAGTGFSPLHF. The CDR3 DNA reads as TGTGCCAGCAGCGTAGCCGGGACAGGGTTTTCACCCCTCCACTTT.